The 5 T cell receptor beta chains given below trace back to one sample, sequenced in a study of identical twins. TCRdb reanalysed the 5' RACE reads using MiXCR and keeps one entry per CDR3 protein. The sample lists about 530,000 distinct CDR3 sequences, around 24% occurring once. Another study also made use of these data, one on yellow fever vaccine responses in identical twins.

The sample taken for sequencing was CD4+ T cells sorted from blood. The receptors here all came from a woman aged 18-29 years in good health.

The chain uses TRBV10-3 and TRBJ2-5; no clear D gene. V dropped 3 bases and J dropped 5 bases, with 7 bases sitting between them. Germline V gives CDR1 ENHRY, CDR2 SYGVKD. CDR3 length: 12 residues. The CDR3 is CAISDLGETQYF. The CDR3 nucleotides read TGTGCCATCAGTGATCTTGGGGAGACCCAGTACTTC.

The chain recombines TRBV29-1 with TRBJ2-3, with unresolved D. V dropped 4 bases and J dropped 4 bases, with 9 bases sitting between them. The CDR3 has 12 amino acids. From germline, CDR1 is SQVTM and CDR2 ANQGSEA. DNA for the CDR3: TGCAGCGTTGGGGTGGGCTCAGATACGCAGTATTTT. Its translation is CSVGVGSDTQYF.

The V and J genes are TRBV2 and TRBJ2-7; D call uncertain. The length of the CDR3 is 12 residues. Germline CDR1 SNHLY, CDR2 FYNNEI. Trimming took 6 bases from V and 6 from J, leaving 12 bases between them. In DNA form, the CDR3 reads TGTGCCAGCAGCCCCGGGTACCGCGAGCAGTACGTC. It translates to CASSPGYREQYV.

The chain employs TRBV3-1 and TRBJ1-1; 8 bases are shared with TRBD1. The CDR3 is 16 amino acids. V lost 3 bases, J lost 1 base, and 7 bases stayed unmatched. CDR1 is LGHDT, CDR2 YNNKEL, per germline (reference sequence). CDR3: CASSHGDGQGNTEAFF. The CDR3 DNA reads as TGTGCCAGCAGCCACGGTGACGGACAGGGGAACACTGAAGCTTTCTTT. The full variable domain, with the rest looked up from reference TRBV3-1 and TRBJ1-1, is DTAVSQTPKYLVTQMGNDKSIKCEQNLGHDTMYWYKQDSKKFLKIMFSYNNKELIINETVPNRFSPKSPDKAHLNLHINSLELGDSAVYFCASSHGDGQGNTEAFFGQGTRLTVV.

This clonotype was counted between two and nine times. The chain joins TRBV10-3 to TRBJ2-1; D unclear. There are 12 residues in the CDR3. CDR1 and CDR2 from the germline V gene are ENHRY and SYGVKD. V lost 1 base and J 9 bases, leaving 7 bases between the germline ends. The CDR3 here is CAISELGIEQFF. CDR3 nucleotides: TGTGCCATCAGTGAGTTAGGTATTGAGCAGTTCTTC.